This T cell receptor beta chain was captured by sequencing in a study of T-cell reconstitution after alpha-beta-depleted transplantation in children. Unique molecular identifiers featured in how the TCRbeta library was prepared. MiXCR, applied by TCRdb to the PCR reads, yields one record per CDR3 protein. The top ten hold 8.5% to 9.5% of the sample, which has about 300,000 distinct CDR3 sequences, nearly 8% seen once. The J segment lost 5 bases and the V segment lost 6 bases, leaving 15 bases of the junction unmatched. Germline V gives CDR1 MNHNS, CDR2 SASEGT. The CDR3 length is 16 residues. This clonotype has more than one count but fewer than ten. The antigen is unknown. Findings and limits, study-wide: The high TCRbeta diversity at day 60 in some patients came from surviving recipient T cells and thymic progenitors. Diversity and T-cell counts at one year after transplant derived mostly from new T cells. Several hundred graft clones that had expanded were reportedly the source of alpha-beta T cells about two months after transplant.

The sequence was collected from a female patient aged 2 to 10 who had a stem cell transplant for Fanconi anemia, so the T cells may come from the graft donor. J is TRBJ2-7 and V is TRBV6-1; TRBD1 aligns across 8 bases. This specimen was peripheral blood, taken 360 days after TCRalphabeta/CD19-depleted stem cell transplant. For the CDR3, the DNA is TGTGCCAGCAGCAGACTTGGGACAGGTGGTGTCCACGAGCAGTACTTC. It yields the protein CASSRLGTGGVHEQYF.